The 19 T cell receptor beta chains given below trace back to one sample, sequenced in a study of cytomegalovirus exposure and HLA in healthy donors. PCR was performed using 60 Vbeta and 13 Jbeta primers. Profiled with immunoSEQ multiplex PCR; TCRdb holds only in-frame clones, not every one. The data contain over 60,000 clones, about 70% of them singletons. Material: PBMCs. The receptors shown here come from a man younger than 30 in good health and CMV-seronegative.

The chain links TRBV4-1 to TRBJ1-4; 7 nucleotides agree with TRBD1. The V segment lost 2 bases and the J segment 4 bases; nucleotides outside the gene matches: 7. The CDR3 extends over 16 amino acids. The germline CDR1 and CDR2 sequences are MGHRA and YSYEKL. Written as DNA, the CDR3 is TGCGCCAGCAGCCAATCCCGACAGGGCTATAATGAAAAACTGTTTTTT. Protein product: CASSQSRQGYNEKLFF.

The chain carries TRBV7-2 and TRBJ1-2; TRBD1 might be the D (5 bases). Trimming shortened V by 2 bases and J by 8 bases, and 18 bases separated the two germline ends. Germline V gene data show CDR1 as SGHTA and CDR2 as FQGNSA. This CDR3 has 15 amino acids. The CDR3 DNA reads as TGTGCCAGCAGCTTAATGTGGGCGGGGGAGTCGGGCTACACCTTC. Protein: CASSLMWAGESGYTF.

The chain has TRBV5-1 and TRBJ2-3; 13 nucleotides match TRBD2. Germline loops: CDR1 SGHRS, CDR2 YFSETQ. V was clipped by 3 bases and J by 8 bases; unmatched bases: 15. The CDR3 runs 18 residues. The CDR3 DNA is TGCGCCAGCAGCTCCCAAGGGACTAGCGGGGCAATGGCAGCTACGCAGTATTTT. Its protein product is CASSSQGTSGAMAATQYF.

This sequence joins TRBV28 and TRBJ2-7, with TRBD1 matching 7 bases. This CDR3 has 14 amino acids. With 2 bases clipped from V and 6 bases from J, the junction kept 7 bases outside the gene matches. Germline V gene lookup returns CDR1 MDHEN and CDR2 SYDVKM. This chain's CDR3 is CASSLGAAGGEQYF. In DNA form, the CDR3 reads TGTGCCAGCAGTTTAGGGGCTGCAGGGGGCGAGCAGTACTTC. The full variable domain, its missing parts supplied by reference TRBV28 and TRBJ2-7, is DVKVTQSSRYLVKRTGEKVFLECVQDMDHENMFWYRQDPGLGLRLIYFSYDVKMKEKGDIPEGYSVSREKKERFSLILESASTNQTSMYLCASSLGAAGGEQYFGPGTRLTVT.

V and J are TRBV5-6 and TRBJ1-2; 8 bases are a match to TRBD1. Per the germline V gene, CDR1 is SGHDT and CDR2 is YYEEEE. The CDR3 consists of 19 residues. After removal of 0 bases from V and 3 bases from J, the junction contained 16 bases not matched to a gene. In DNA, the CDR3 is TGTGCCAGCAGCTTGGAGGGACAGGCTCTCTCCACCCGCGACTATGGCTACACCTTC. Its protein product is CASSLEGQALSTRDYGYTF. The whole variable domain, remainder taken from reference TRBV5-6 and TRBJ1-2, is DAGVTQSPTHLIKTRGQQVTLRCSPKSGHDTVSWYQQALGQGPQFIFQYYEEEERQRGNFPDRFSGHQFPNYSSELNVNALLLGDSALYLCASSLEGQALSTRDYGYTFGSGTRLTVV.

The V gene is TRBV6-1, the J gene TRBJ2-7; TRBD1 matches at 7 bases. Germline CDR1 is MNHNS and CDR2 is SASEGT. This CDR3 has 16 amino acids. The J segment lost 2 bases and the V segment lost 4 bases, leaving 11 bases of the junction unmatched. The CDR3 protein is CASSAGLDRFAYEQYF. The CDR3 DNA is TGTGCCAGCAGTGCCGGCCTGGACAGGTTCGCCTACGAGCAGTACTTC.

The chain carries TRBV4-3 and TRBJ2-2, with 8 bases matching TRBD2. The CDR3 consists of 17 residues. V was pared by 2 bases and J by 2 bases, with 7 bases of the junction left unmatched. CDR1 and CDR2 from the germline V gene are LGHNA and YSLEER. The CDR3: CASSQIVAGQNTGELFF. The CDR3 coding sequence is TGCGCCAGCAGCCAAATAGTAGCGGGGCAAAACACCGGGGAGCTGTTTTTT.

This clone was picked up one time. This rearrangement joins TRBV5-1 to TRBJ1-2; D gene uncertain. The CDR3 sequence is 12 residues long. Per germline, CDR1 SGHRS and CDR2 YFSETQ. Trimming left V 4 bases short and J 7 bases short, with 11 bases between. CDR3 bases: TGCGCCAGCAGCGAGCCCGAAACTGGCTACACCTTC. Amino acids: CASSEPETGYTF.

This chain links TRBV5-1 with TRBJ2-5, with D perhaps matching TRBD1 (6 bases). The germline V gene encodes CDR1 SGHRS and CDR2 YFSETQ. There are 14 residues in the CDR3. Trimming shortened V by 3 bases and J by 5 bases, and 14 bases separated the two germline ends. The CDR3 spells CASSSPGDYETQYF. The DNA of the CDR3 is TGCGCCAGCAGCTCCCCAGGGGATTATGAGACCCAGTACTTC.

The chain has TRBV27 and TRBJ1-2; no definite D call. CDR3 length: 15 residues. The germline gives CDR1 MNHEY, CDR2 SMNVEV (reference sequence). The V and J ends lost 5 bases and 3 bases respectively, with 16 bases between them. The DNA for the CDR3 is TGTGCCAGCAGTCCAGACATCACCTCTGACTATGGCTACACCTTC. Translation gives CASSPDITSDYGYTF.

This chain links TRBV4-3 with TRBJ2-5, with TRBD2 matching over 12 bases. The V gene's germline CDR1 is LGHNA and CDR2 YSLEER. The J segment lost 5 bases and the V segment lost 6 bases, leaving 16 bases of the junction unmatched. CDR3 size: 18 residues. The CDR3: CASSQRLAGAGSGETQYF. As DNA, the CDR3 is TGCGCCAGCAGTCAACGACTAGCGGGGGCCGGGTCAGGGGAGACCCAGTACTTC.

The chain employs TRBV7-9 and TRBJ1-3; 8 positions match TRBD1. This CDR3 spans 17 amino acids. CDR1 is SEHNR, CDR2 FQNEAQ, per germline (reference sequence). The V segment lost 2 bases and the J segment 0 bases; nucleotides outside the gene matches: 6. The CDR3 nucleotides are TGTGCCAGCAGCTTACGGAAACAGGGGGTCTCTGGAAACACCATATATTTT. Protein product: CASSLRKQGVSGNTIYF. Together with reference TRBV7-9 and TRBJ1-3, the CDR3 gives the full variable domain: DTGVSQNPRHKITKRGQNVTFRCDPISEHNRLYWYRQTLGQGPEFLTYFQNEAQLEKSRLLSDRFSAERPKGSFSTLEIQRTEQGDSAMYLCASSLRKQGVSGNTIYFGEGSWLTVV.

This clone was seen a few times. This chain joins TRBV21-1 and TRBJ1-1; the table's D gene call, TRBD1, was not cross checked with the DNA. TRBV21-1 is a listed pseudogene. The CDR3 totals 15 residues. The CDR3 loop is CASRRQGAMNTEAFF. CDR3 nucleotide sequence: TGTGCCAGCAGGAGGCAGGGGGCGATGAACACTGAAGCTTTCTTT.

The chain couples TRBV6-1 to TRBJ2-1; D is uncertain. The CDR3 totals 8 residues. Trimming shortened V by 7 bases and J by 12 bases, and 4 bases separated the two germline ends. Germline V gene sequence: CDR1 MNHNS, CDR2 SASEGT. The DNA of the CDR3 is TGTGCCAGCACCGGGCAGTTCTTC. It translates to CASTGQFF.

The V call is TRBV7-8, the J call TRBJ2-7; 7 nucleotides align to TRBD2. Germline-derived CDR1 and CDR2 are SGHVS and FQNEAQ. V was pared by 3 bases and J by 2 bases, with 7 bases of the junction left unmatched. This CDR3 is 15 amino acids long. The chain's CDR3 is CASSLGRLAPYEQYV. The CDR3 DNA is TGTGCCAGCAGCTTGGGACGACTAGCCCCCTACGAGCAGTACGTC.

V is TRBV9 and J is TRBJ2-7; 9 bases agree with TRBD1. CDR3 length equals 16 residues. Per germline, CDR1 SGDLS and CDR2 YYNGEE. The V segment lost 0 bases and the J segment 6 bases; nucleotides outside the gene matches: 10. This chain's CDR3 is CASSVGPRQGVGEQYF. The CDR3 nucleotides read TGTGCCAGCAGCGTAGGCCCGAGACAGGGGGTGGGCGAGCAGTACTTC.

The gene calls are TRBV28 and TRBJ1-2, with D unclear. The V end lost 6 bases, the J end lost 4 bases, and 18 bases lay between the germline ends. The CDR3 consists of 15 residues. From germline, CDR1 is MDHEN and CDR2 SYDVKM. The CDR3 spells CASSSHLSPVYGYTF. The CDR3 DNA reads as TGTGCCAGCAGCTCCCATCTATCCCCGGTCTATGGCTACACCTTC.

V gene TRBV28 combines with J gene TRBJ1-2; possibly TRBD1 for D (6 bases). This CDR3 region has 15 residues. The germline V and J ends were trimmed by 1 base and 4 bases, with 13 bases remaining between them. Germline V gene sequence: CDR1 MDHEN, CDR2 SYDVKM. The CDR3 coding sequence is TGTGCCAGCAGTTTATTGCGGGGGGCAGCCTATGGCTACACCTTC. Translation: CASSLLRGAAYGYTF.

J is TRBJ2-7 and V is TRBV9; weak D call: TRBD1 (6 bases). V lost 0 bases, J lost 0 bases, and 16 bases lay in between. The V gene's germline CDR1 is SGDLS and CDR2 YYNGEE. This CDR3 has 17 residues. The CDR3 sequence: CASSVAGPGAYSYEQYF. The CDR3 nucleotides read TGTGCCAGCAGCGTAGCCGGGCCAGGGGCCTACTCCTACGAGCAGTACTTC. The complete variable domain, with remaining parts taken from reference TRBV9 and TRBJ2-7, reads DSGVTQTPKHLITATGQRVTLRCSPRSGDLSVYWYQQSLDQGLQFLIQYYNGEERAKGNILERFSAQQFPDLHSELNLSSLELGDSALYFCASSVAGPGAYSYEQYFGPGTRLTVT.